The clone carrying this T cell receptor beta chain was seen only a few times. Antigen specificity is unknown. Sequencing libraries made from TCR beta cDNA carried unique molecular identifiers. TCRdb re-called the PCR reads with MiXCR, one entry per CDR3 protein. The sample includes hundreds of thousands of distinct CDR3 sequences, roughly 46% of them seen just once. The sample belongs to a study of post-analysis software for immune sequencing data. Study-level points and caveats: F measure clustering grouped samples strongly by preparation batch.

The TCR comes from a girl aged 10 to 17 with multiple sclerosis. Specimen: blood.

The CDR3 protein is CASSLSRGPQETQYF. The DNA for the CDR3 is TGTGCCAGCAGCTTAAGTAGGGGGCCACAAGAGACCCAGTACTTC. The V gene is TRBV7-2, the J gene TRBJ2-5; 7 bases line up with TRBD1. The CDR3 has 15 amino acids. V lost 2 bases to trimming and J lost 2 bases; unmatched junction nucleotides: 5. CDR1 is SGHTA and CDR2 is FQGNSA in the germline V gene.